This T cell receptor (beta chain) was sequenced for a study of shared clonotypes between healthy human individuals. Study observations and caveats: As a rule, naive subsets had a larger estimated richness than memory subsets.

This CDR3 is 15 amino acids long. V dropped 6 bases and J dropped 2 bases, with 17 bases sitting between them. The V gene's germline CDR1 is MDHEN and CDR2 SYDVKM. Template for every sorted-subset replicate PCR totaled approximately 200 ng DNA, 25,000 to 35,000 T cell genomes. Using immunoSEQ multiplex PCR, the repertoire was profiled, and TCRdb retains in-frame clones only, with some absent. The repertoire consists of over 950,000 clones, with approximately 75% occurring once and the leading ten covering approximately 0.9%. With respect to this clone: The antigen remains unidentified.

Sequencing was performed on memory CD4+ T cells from PBMCs. Indicated subset: CD45RA-negative fraction. This sequence was found in a man between 18 and 29 years old in good health. Some clones in this sample may be carry-over from other donors' samples. The chain employs TRBV28 and TRBJ2-7; unclear D gene. Here the CDR3 reads CASRASGVETYEQYF. The CDR3 nucleotides are TGTGCCAGCAGGGCCTCAGGTGTAGAGACCTACGAGCAGTACTTC.